This T cell receptor (beta chain) stems from a study of shared clonotypes between healthy human individuals. V lost 8 bases and J 4 bases, leaving 20 bases between the germline ends. The CDR3 sequence is 15 residues long. Germline loops: CDR1 SEHNR, CDR2 FQNEAQ (reference sequence). Study outcomes and limitations: Despite large depth, rarefaction showed incomplete sorted-subset sequencing.

In the original workflow: From ImmunoSEQ came sequences covering only the junction and carrying no quality scores, so filtering differed. This table comes from immunoSEQ multiplex PCR, and its TCRdb copy is limited to in-frame clones, with some not included. The V and J calls and clone size are taken from that table; D and trimming were inferred from the DNA. Of 1.6 million or so clones in the sample, roughly 96% were seen once. As regards this clone: Its specificity is unknown.

Adult Caucasians living in Nashville, Tennessee made up all of the donors. This chain links TRBV7-9 with TRBJ1-2; TRBD1 might be the D (5 bases). The material sequenced was naive CD4+ T cells sorted from blood. Subset given: CD45RA+ positively selected. The sequence derives from a man younger than 40 in good health. The DNA for the CDR3 is TGTGCCAGCGCCTCCCTGAGGGGTAAACGCTATGGCTACACCTTC. Its protein product is CASASLRGKRYGYTF.